This T cell receptor beta chain was identified during a study of technical replicates of blood from a few donors. The V segment lost 4 bases and the J segment 1 base; nucleotides outside the gene matches: 7. The germline V gene has CDR1 SGHVS and CDR2 FNYEAQ. The length of the CDR3 is 16 residues. Assay: immunoSEQ multiplex PCR; the TCRdb copy retains only in-frame clones and omits some. The table includes 55,000 to 75,000 clones, approximately 83% detected once. The J gene is TRBJ2-3, the V gene TRBV7-6; 8 nucleotides align to TRBD2. The specimen sequenced was PBMCs. This sequence originates from a human donor in good health. Some clones in this sample may be carry-over from other donors' samples. CDR3 region: CASSSAPGLGTDTQYF. The CDR3 nucleotides read TGTGCCAGCAGCTCCGCCCCGGGACTAGGCACAGATACGCAGTATTTT.